These 14 T cell receptor beta chains were all obtained from the same sample, sequenced in a study of CD8+ T cells in alopecia areata. Reverse transcription of extracted RNA yielded cDNA, which provided the sequencing template. Data came from immunoSEQ multiplex PCR; TCRdb stores just in-frame clones and leaves some out. The sample has 100,000 to 120,000 clones, around 59% seen once. Sequencing input: CD8+ T cells sorted from blood. The receptors here all came from a human donor in good health.

This clone was detected a few times. The J gene is TRBJ2-7, the V gene TRBV28, with D maybe TRBD1 (6 bases). Germline V CDR1 and CDR2: MDHEN, SYDVKM. Trimming took 3 bases from V and 4 from J, leaving 13 bases between them. The CDR3 has 14 amino acids. The CDR3 protein is CASSFQGRVYEQYF. The CDR3 DNA sequence: TGTGCCAGCAGTTTCCAGGGGCGGGTTTACGAGCAGTACTTC.

The V call is TRBV25-1, the J call TRBJ2-1; TRBD2 aligns across 7 bases. Germline V gene data show CDR1 as MGHDK and CDR2 as SYGVNS. V shed 8 bases, J shed 8 bases, and the junction held 9 bases outside the gene matches. This CDR3 is built from 13 residues. In DNA form, the CDR3 reads TGTGCCAGCGCGAACCCAGGGAGGGATGAGCAGTTCTTC. This codes for CASANPGRDEQFF.

The rearrangement uses TRBV5-6 and TRBJ2-2; D is uncertain. CDR1 is SGHDT, CDR2 YYEEEE, per germline. The CDR3 totals 14 residues. V lost 0 bases, J lost 4 bases, and 7 bases lay in between. The CDR3 loop is CASSLGSSTGELFF. The CDR3 DNA follows: TGTGCCAGCAGCTTGGGGAGTAGCACCGGGGAGCTGTTTTTT.

V gene TRBV4-1 combines with J gene TRBJ2-5; D remains ambiguous. The CDR3 runs 14 residues. In germline, CDR1 is MGHRA, CDR2 YSYEKL. Trimming left V 0 bases short and J 5 bases short, with 10 bases between. The CDR3 sequence: CASSQEPSWETQYF. The CDR3 DNA is TGCGCCAGCAGCCAAGAACCTAGTTGGGAGACCCAGTACTTC.

This chain connects TRBV6-6 to TRBJ2-5; D is tentatively TRBD1 or TRBD2 (6 bases each). Between the trimmed V and J ends, which lost 2 bases and 2 bases, there was a span of 15 bases. This CDR3 spans 16 amino acids. Looked up from germline, CDR1 is MNHNY and CDR2 is SVGAGI (reference sequence). The CDR3 bases are TGTGCCAGCAGTTACCTCCGGGGGCCTCCACAAGAGACCCAGTACTTC. This gives the protein CASSYLRGPPQETQYF.

About this clone: The junction shows a germline mismatch at one end, possibly a read error. The genes are TRBV7-9 and TRBJ2-7, with a possible D match to TRBD2 (5 bases). CDR3 size: 8 residues. The germline V gene encodes CDR1 SEHNR and CDR2 FQNEAQ (reference sequence). CDR3: CASSEAEF. The CDR3 region has the DNA TGTGCCAGCTCGGAGGCAGAATTC.

The chain has TRBV28 and TRBJ1-5; tentatively, D is TRBD1 (6 bases). The germline gives CDR1 MDHEN, CDR2 SYDVKM. The CDR3 length is 19 residues. V lost 4 bases and J 7 bases, leaving 29 bases between the germline ends. The CDR3 DNA sequence: TGTGCCAGCAGTTCACGGTCGTTTAGTGAAGGGGGTCATGGCCAGCCCCAGCATTTT. Residues: CASSSRSFSEGGHGQPQHF.

This rearrangement joins TRBV7-9 to TRBJ1-1; D uncertain. V shed 7 bases and J shed 8 bases, with 11 bases lying between them. CDR1 SEHNR and CDR2 FQNEAQ come from the germline V gene (reference sequence). CDR3 length: 11 amino acids. Here the CDR3 DNA reads TGTGCCAGCACCCTGACGGGAGAAGCTTTCTTT. Translated: CASTLTGEAFF. The full variable domain, its missing parts supplied by reference TRBV7-9 and TRBJ1-1, is DTGVSQNPRHKITKRGQNVTFRCDPISEHNRLYWYRQTLGQGPEFLTYFQNEAQLEKSRLLSDRFSAERPKGSFSTLEIQRTEQGDSAMYLCASTLTGEAFFGQGTRLTVV.

This clone was counted only a few times. The V gene is TRBV4-1, the J gene TRBJ2-3; possibly TRBD2 for D (6 bases). In germline, CDR1 is MGHRA, CDR2 YSYEKL. The CDR3 loop spans 15 amino acids. V lost 4 bases to trimming and J lost 4 bases, with 15 bases between them. The CDR3 coding sequence is TGCGCCAGCAGCCTTATCGGGGGTGTCGCAGATACGCAGTATTTT. Its translation: CASSLIGGVADTQYF.

V is TRBV13 and J is TRBJ2-4; D perhaps matches TRBD2 (6 bases). The CDR3 has 18 amino acids. CDR1 and CDR2 from the germline V gene are PRHDT and FYEKMQ (reference sequence). V gave up 7 bases and J gave up 0 bases, with 22 bases separating them. As DNA, the CDR3 is TGTGCCAGCACCCCGCCGGGGGAAGCCCGTGGAGCCAAAAACATTCAGTACTTC. Translation gives CASTPPGEARGAKNIQYF.

This chain connects TRBV19 to TRBJ2-7; D is perhaps TRBD1 (5 bases). The CDR3 contains 14 residues. The germline V and J ends were trimmed by 3 bases and 5 bases, with 14 bases remaining between them. Per germline, CDR1 LNHDA and CDR2 SQIVND (reference sequence). As DNA, the CDR3 is TGTGCCAGTAGTATTGATCAGGGCAGGAACGAGCAGTACTTC. Residues: CASSIDQGRNEQYF.

V usage is TRBV6-1 and J usage is TRBJ2-7; D ambiguous. V gave up 3 bases and J gave up 3 bases, with 3 bases separating them. Per the germline V gene, CDR1 is MNHNS and CDR2 is SASEGT. The CDR3 sequence is 11 residues long. CDR3 residues: CASSDFYEQYF. CDR3 bases: TGTGCCAGCAGTGACTTCTACGAGCAGTACTTC.

In its sample, this clone was seen a few times. The V and J genes are TRBV5-1 and TRBJ2-1; 9 bases are a match to TRBD2. CDR1 and CDR2 (germline): SGHRS, YFSETQ. Losses at the gene ends were 1 base for V and 7 bases for J; bases not matched to a gene: 3. There are 14 residues in the CDR3. CDR3 DNA sequence: TGCGCCAGCAGCTTGAGGCTAGCGGGGAATGAGCAGTTCTTC. Translating gives CASSLRLAGNEQFF. The full variable domain, with the rest looked up from reference TRBV5-1 and TRBJ2-1, is KAGVTQTPRYLIKTRGQQVTLSCSPISGHRSVSWYQQTPGQGLQFLFEYFSETQRNKGNFPGRFSGRQFSNSRSEMNVSTLELGDSALYLCASSLRLAGNEQFFGPGTRLTVL.

The CDR3 sequence is CASSLVGEPNTDTQYF. The CDR3 bases are TGTGCCAGCAGCTTGGTGGGGGAGCCGAACACAGATACGCAGTATTTT. The chain carries TRBV5-4 and TRBJ2-3; D tentatively fits TRBD1 or TRBD2 (5 bases each). The CDR3 extends over 16 amino acids. Germline assignment: CDR1 SGHNT and CDR2 YYREEE (reference sequence). V gave up 0 bases and J gave up 2 bases, with 13 bases separating them.